Listed below are T cell receptor beta chains from one sample, sequenced in a study of blood T cell repertoires in COVID-19. TCRdb's copy holds only in-frame clones and misses some; the assay was immunoSEQ multiplex PCR. The table has over 110,000 clones, about 76% seen once; the top ten hold about 7.5%. The sample comprised peripheral blood. The receptors originated from a human donor in a cohort sampled during active COVID-19. Each CDR3 is given with its conserved first and last residue. D genes are given only for firm matches. Clone sizes are given selectively: once, few, many, or a class where the clone is expanded.

D | size | length | J | V | CDR3 | DNA
- | few | 14 | TRBJ2-5 | TRBV7-9 | CASSLAAQIETQYF | TGTGCCAGCAGCTTAGCGGCTCAGATAGAGACCCAGTACTTC
TRBD2 | - | 16 | TRBJ2-1 | TRBV12-5 | CASGGPSGSSYNEQFF | TGTGCTAGTGGGGGACCTAGCGGGAGCTCCTACAATGAGCAGTTCTTC
TRBD2 | once | 15 | TRBJ2-7 | TRBV6-1 | CASSEGLAYSYEQYF | TGTGCCAGCAGTGAAGGACTAGCGTACTCCTACGAGCAGTACTTC
- | - | 13 | TRBJ1-2 | TRBV2 | CASSDAGAGGYTF | TGTGCCAGCAGTGATGCAGGGGCGGGTGGCTACACCTTC
TRBD2 | once | 15 | TRBJ2-7 | TRBV5-1 | CASSLVSGASYEQYF | TGCGCCAGCAGCTTGGTTAGCGGGGCCTCCTACGAGCAGTACTTC
- | - | 15 | TRBJ1-2 | TRBV4-3 | CASSQVVSFNYGYTF | TGCGCCAGCAGCCAAGTTGTCAGTTTTAACTATGGCTACACCTTC
TRBD1 | once | 17 | TRBJ2-5 | TRBV5-1 | CASSLGTGGVRRETQYF | TGCGCCAGCAGCTTGGGGACAGGGGGCGTCCGGAGAGAGACCCAGTACTTC
- | - | 18 | TRBJ1-3 | TRBV5-6 | CASSRFVGAGDRGNTIYF | TGTGCCAGCAGCCGATTTGTTGGGGCAGGCGACCGGGGAAACACCATATATTTT
- | - | 15 | TRBJ1-1 | TRBV9 | CASSPWSGWSAEAFF | TGTGCCAGCAGCCCCTGGTCAGGGTGGTCGGCTGAAGCTTTCTTT
- | - | 13 | TRBJ2-7 | TRBV10-3 | CAAARDSSDEQYF | TGTGCCGCCGCCAGGGACTCCTCCGACGAGCAGTACTTC
TRBD2 | - | 12 | TRBJ2-7 | TRBV12-3/TRBV12-4 | CASREETYEQYF | TGTGCCAGCCGGGAGGAAACCTACGAGCAGTACTTC
- | - | 13 | TRBJ2-5 | TRBV11-3 | CASSPTPRQTQYF | TGTGCCAGCAGCCCCACCCCTAGACAGACCCAGTACTTC
- | - | 18 | TRBJ2-1 | TRBV21-1 | CASSKAYISGNFYNEQFF | TGTGCCAGCAGCAAAGCCTACATTAGCGGGAACTTCTACAATGAGCAGTTCTTC
- | - | 15 | TRBJ1-6 | TRBV11-2 | CASSLVGGGYSPLHF | TGTGCCAGCAGCTTAGTGGGGGGTGGTTATTCACCCCTCCACTTT
- | - | 15 | TRBJ2-1 | TRBV9 | CASSVGPSDYNEQFF | TGTGCCAGCAGCGTAGGTCCTAGCGACTACAATGAGCAGTTCTTC
TRBD1 | - | 15 | TRBJ1-2 | TRBV7-9 | CASSLRQGANYGYTF | TGTGCCAGCAGCCTTAGACAGGGGGCTAACTATGGCTACACCTTC
- | - | 14 | TRBJ2-7 | TRBV19 | CASSIRRGPDEQYF | TGTGCCAGTAGTATTCGCAGGGGTCCGGACGAGCAGTACTTC
- | - | 16 | TRBJ2-3 | TRBV7-2 | CASSLFGVSGADTQYF | TGTGCCAGCAGCTTATTTGGGGTTTCGGGGGCAGATACGCAGTATTTT
TRBD2 | - | 14 | TRBJ2-7 | TRBV28 | CASSLWGGAYEQYF | TGTGCCAGCAGTTTATGGGGGGGGGCCTACGAGCAGTACTTC
- | - | 15 | TRBJ2-7 | TRBV18 | CASSPRRTGLYEQYF | TGTGCCAGCTCACCTCGACGTACGGGACTTTACGAGCAGTACTTC
TRBD2 | - | 16 | TRBJ2-7 | TRBV5-4 | CASSLWGSGTFYEQYF | TGTGCCAGCAGCTTGTGGGGTAGCGGGACATTCTACGAGCAGTACTTC
TRBD2 | - | 18 | TRBJ2-3 | TRBV7-2 | CASSALGTSGRALDTQYF | TGTGCCAGCAGCGCCCTAGGGACTAGCGGGAGGGCCTTAGATACGCAGTATTTT
TRBD2 | - | 18 | TRBJ2-3 | TRBV19 | CASSIDLTSGRYTDTQYF | TGTGCCAGTAGTATAGATCTTACTAGCGGGAGGTACACAGATACGCAGTATTTT
TRBD1 | - | 11 | TRBJ2-7 | TRBV20-1 | CSAPQGYEQYF | TGCAGTGCACCACAGGGGTACGAGCAGTACTTC
- | - | 15 | TRBJ2-7 | TRBV5-1 | CASSLVGAGTYEQYF | TGCGCCAGCAGCTTGGTGGGGGCAGGGACCTACGAGCAGTACTTC
TRBD2 | few | 14 | TRBJ2-7 | TRBV28 | CASSLTSGSYEQYF | TGTGCCAGCAGTTTGACTAGCGGCTCCTACGAGCAGTACTTC
TRBD2 | - | 19 | TRBJ2-3 | TRBV5-1 | CASSWATSGGRSSTDTQYF | TGCGCCAGCAGCTGGGCAACTAGCGGGGGCCGCTCGAGCACAGATACGCAGTATTTT
- | - | 14 | TRBJ2-7 | TRBV18 | CASSPDRFSYEQYF | TGTGCCAGCTCACCCGACAGGTTCTCCTACGAGCAGTACTTC
TRBD1 | - | 21 | TRBJ2-1 | TRBV10-1 | CASTLTRPGQGFLWCYNEQFF | TGCGCCAGCACCCTTACCCGCCCGGGACAGGGGTTTTTGTGGTGCTACAATGAGCAGTTCTTC
TRBD1 | - | 15 | TRBJ2-1 | TRBV19 | CASSIRTGVLNEQFF | TGTGCCAGTAGTATACGGACAGGGGTCCTCAATGAGCAGTTCTTC
TRBD2 | - | 16 | TRBJ2-1 | TRBV6-4 | CASSDLAGGNYNEQFF | TGTGCCAGCAGTGATCTGGCGGGAGGCAACTACAATGAGCAGTTCTTC
TRBD2 | - | 14 | TRBJ2-3 | TRBV28 | CASSSAGLSDTQYF | TGTGCCAGCAGTTCCGCGGGACTATCAGATACGCAGTATTTT
TRBD2 | - | 16 | TRBJ2-5 | TRBV5-6 | CASSGDSGRGQETQYF | TGTGCCAGCAGCGGAGATAGCGGGAGAGGCCAAGAGACCCAGTACTTC
TRBD2 | - | 15 | TRBJ2-1 | TRBV5-1 | CASSFTSGTYNEQFF | TGCGCCAGCAGCTTCACTAGCGGAACCTACAATGAGCAGTTCTTC
TRBD1 | - | 14 | TRBJ1-2 | TRBV14 | CASSRDRHNYGYTF | TGTGCCAGCAGCCGGGACAGACATAACTATGGCTACACCTTC
TRBD2 | - | 17 | TRBJ2-7 | TRBV7-2 | CASSHRTSGTPSYEQYF | TGTGCCAGCAGCCACCGGACTAGCGGGACCCCCTCCTACGAGCAGTACTTC
- | few | 13 | TRBJ2-5 | TRBV19 | CASSRQEEETQYF | TGTGCCAGTAGTAGACAGGAGGAAGAGACCCAGTACTTC
- | - | 15 | TRBJ2-7 | TRBV27 | CASSPLSGLSYEQYF | TGTGCCAGCAGCCCCCTATCTGGGCTCTCCTACGAGCAGTACTTC
TRBD1 | - | 15 | TRBJ1-1 | TRBV6-5 | CASSYSYTGDTEAFF | TGTGCCAGCAGTTACTCGTACACAGGGGACACTGAAGCTTTCTTT
TRBD2 | - | 16 | TRBJ2-1 | TRBV5-1 | CASSLTLAGANNEQFF | TGCGCCAGCAGCTTGACACTAGCGGGAGCGAACAATGAGCAGTTCTTC
TRBD1 | - | 17 | TRBJ1-5 | TRBV24-1 | CATSDSRTGVMGQPQHF | TGTGCCACCAGTGATTCTCGGACAGGGGTAATGGGTCAGCCCCAGCATTTT
TRBD2 | - | 15 | TRBJ2-7 | TRBV28 | CASSLFGGSAYEQYF | TGTGCCAGCAGTTTATTCGGCGGGAGTGCATACGAGCAGTACTTC
TRBD1 | - | 15 | TRBJ2-7 | TRBV6-2/TRBV6-3 | CASTPRDRGDYEQYF | TGTGCCAGCACCCCCCGGGACAGGGGGGATTACGAGCAGTACTTC
TRBD1 | - | 13 | TRBJ2-7 | TRBV2 | CASTSQGAGEQYF | TGTGCCAGCACGAGCCAGGGGGCGGGGGAGCAGTACTTC
TRBD2 | - | 16 | TRBJ2-1 | TRBV5-1 | CASSLSSGSNNNEQFF | TGCGCCAGCAGCTTATCTAGCGGGAGTAATAACAATGAGCAGTTCTTC
TRBD2 | - | 16 | TRBJ2-1 | TRBV4-1 | CASSQEGLAGADEQFF | TGCGCCAGCAGCCAAGAGGGACTAGCGGGAGCAGATGAGCAGTTCTTC
- | - | 17 | TRBJ1-1 | TRBV28 | CASSLVSGDVIYTEAFF | TGTGCCAGCAGTTTGGTATCAGGGGATGTAATTTACACTGAAGCTTTCTTT
- | - | 14 | TRBJ1-5 | TRBV6-6 | CASSLNRGNQPQHF | TGTGCCAGCAGCTTGAACAGGGGCAATCAGCCCCAGCATTTT
TRBD1 | - | 14 | TRBJ1-1 | TRBV18 | CASSPPTGETEAFF | TGTGCCAGCTCACCGCCCACAGGGGAGACTGAAGCTTTCTTT
TRBD2 | - | 15 | TRBJ2-7 | TRBV6-5 | CASRPGLAGAYEQYF | TGTGCCAGCAGGCCGGGACTAGCGGGCGCCTACGAGCAGTACTTC
- | - | 14 | TRBJ2-4 | TRBV7-2 | CASSPSEAKNIQYF | TGTGCCAGCAGCCCTTCAGAAGCCAAAAACATTCAGTACTTC
- | - | 15 | TRBJ1-5 | TRBV2 | CASSHDDGGDQPQHF | TGTGCCAGCAGTCACGACGACGGGGGGGATCAGCCCCAGCATTTT
- | - | 15 | TRBJ2-7 | TRBV7-9 | CASSASEGQPYEQYF | TGTGCCAGCAGCGCTTCGGAAGGACAGCCCTACGAGCAGTACTTC